This entry lists 30 T cell receptor beta chains sequenced from one sample in a study of shared clonotypes between healthy human individuals. TCRdb's table, derived via immunoSEQ multiplex PCR, lists solely in-frame clones and lacks some. The sample consists of 2 million to 2.5 million clones, 90% to 95% of them appearing once. The sequencing input was naive CD4+ T cells from PBMCs. Subset here: CD45RA+ positively selected. These receptors all stem from a man younger than 35 in good health. Some clones in this sample may be carry-over from other donors' samples.

The genes are TRBV4-1 and TRBJ1-2, with D possibly TRBD1 on 5 matching bases. The germline CDR1 and CDR2 sequences are MGHRA and YSYEKL. CDR3 size: 14 residues. V lost 0 bases to trimming and J lost 4 bases, with 9 bases between them. The CDR3 DNA follows: TGCGCCAGCAGCCAAGAGCACAGGAGCTATGGCTACACCTTC. Translated: CASSQEHRSYGYTF.

V gene TRBV28 combines with J gene TRBJ2-5, with D possibly being TRBD1 (8 bases). The CDR3 runs to 14 residues. The germline V gene has CDR1 MDHEN and CDR2 SYDVKM. Trimming left V 5 bases short and J 5 bases short, with 15 bases between. CDR3 protein: CASSPYRGGETQYF. CDR3 nucleotide sequence: TGTGCCAGCAGTCCCTACAGGGGGGGTGAGACCCAGTACTTC.

This chain connects TRBV6-1 to TRBJ1-2; D not resolved. The CDR3 loop spans 13 amino acids. Trimming removed 1 base at V and 3 bases at J, with 6 bases between. CDR1 and CDR2 (germline): MNHNS, SASEGT. DNA for the CDR3: TGTGCCAGCAGTGAAGGCAACTACTATGGCTACACCTTC. Translated, it gives CASSEGNYYGYTF.

CDR3 loop: CASSLPGHSGNTIYF. CDR3 DNA: TGTGCCAGCAGCTTGCCAGGCCACTCTGGAAACACCATATATTTT. The chain is built from TRBV5-4 and TRBJ1-3, with D unclear. The CDR3 consists of 15 residues. Germline V lookup: CDR1 SGHNT, CDR2 YYREEE (reference sequence). Deletions cut 1 base from V and 0 bases from J, with 8 bases between.

With regard to this clone: The junction differs from germline at one of its ends, possibly a read error. The chain joins TRBV7-9 to TRBJ1-1, with D maybe TRBD1 (5 bases). The germline gives CDR1 SEHNR, CDR2 FQNEAQ (reference sequence). The CDR3 runs 13 residues. Here the CDR3 reads CASSSTGDYYCLF. The CDR3 DNA sequence: TGTGCCAGCAGTAGTACAGGAGATTATTATTGCCTCTTT.

The chain employs TRBV7-2 and TRBJ1-4, with 7 bases aligning to TRBD1. Germline CDR1 reads SGHTA; CDR2 reads FQGNSA. Trimming took 4 bases from V and 4 from J; bases not matched to a gene: 3. The CDR3 consists of 14 residues. The CDR3: CASSSGQLNEKLFF. DNA of the CDR3: TGTGCCAGCAGCTCGGGACAGCTTAATGAAAAACTGTTTTTT.

The chain recombines TRBV5-1 with TRBJ2-1; maybe TRBD2 (5 bases). Looked up from germline, CDR1 is SGHRS and CDR2 is YFSETQ. V lost 4 bases and J 4 bases, leaving 12 bases between the germline ends. This CDR3 is built from 14 residues. In nucleotides, the CDR3 is TGCGCCAGCAGCCCGGAAGTAGCGTACAATGAGCAGTTCTTC. This codes for CASSPEVAYNEQFF.

V usage is TRBV7-3 and J usage is TRBJ2-5; no definite D call. The V gene lost 0 bases and the J gene lost 1 base, with 18 bases spanning the gap. The CDR3 is made up of 18 amino acids. Germline lookup yields CDR1 SGHTA and CDR2 FQGTGA. The CDR3 region is CASSLTFRYGSPQETQYF. CDR3 nucleotide sequence: TGTGCCAGCAGCTTAACGTTTCGGTACGGTTCCCCCCAAGAGACCCAGTACTTC.

The chain employs TRBV2 and TRBJ1-2; D not resolved. The germline gives CDR1 SNHLY, CDR2 FYNNEI. The CDR3 loop spans 12 amino acids. Trimming left V 6 bases short and J 6 bases short, with 11 bases between. CDR3 sequence reads: CASSPRLHGYTF. The CDR3, as DNA: TGTGCCAGCAGCCCTAGGCTGCATGGCTACACCTTC.

In its sample, this clone was seen a few times. The rearrangement joins TRBV7-3 to TRBJ1-2; the D gene is possibly TRBD1 (6 bases). Trimming left V 3 bases short and J 6 bases short, with 8 bases between. Germline V gene lookup returns CDR1 SGHTA and CDR2 FQGTGA. The length of the CDR3 is 12 residues. CDR3 nucleotides: TGTGCCAGCAGCTTCCAGGGGCATGGCTACACCTTC. Protein sequence: CASSFQGHGYTF.

This rearrangement joins TRBV2 to TRBJ1-3; D not resolved. V was pared by 0 bases and J by 4 bases, with 13 bases between. Germline CDR1 is SNHLY and CDR2 is FYNNEI. CDR3 size: 16 residues. Written as DNA, the CDR3 is TGTGCCAGCAGTGAAGCCTCGCGGGGATCAGGAAACACCATATATTTT. Its protein is CASSEASRGSGNTIYF.

This clone was seen only once. The chain carries TRBV28 and TRBJ1-2; D is undetermined. CDR1 MDHEN and CDR2 SYDVKM come from the germline V gene. The V end was cut by 5 bases, the J end by 4 bases, with 23 bases between. This CDR3 region has 17 residues. The CDR3 DNA follows: TGTGCCAGCAGTGGCCGTCTTGGATCCGATCTCCCCTATGGCTACACCTTC. Translated, it gives CASSGRLGSDLPYGYTF.

The DNA of the CDR3 is TGCGCCAGCAGCGTACATCCGGGGCGGAACTCTGGGGCCAACGTCCTGACTTTC. As protein: CASSVHPGRNSGANVLTF. This chain connects TRBV5-1 to TRBJ2-6; perhaps D is TRBD1 or TRBD2 (5 bases each). The germline V and J ends were trimmed by 4 bases and 0 bases, with 17 bases remaining between them. There are 18 residues in the CDR3. Germline V gives CDR1 SGHRS, CDR2 YFSETQ.

This chain uses TRBV28 with TRBJ2-3, with TRBD2 matching 15 bases. The CDR3 spans 17 residues. The germline CDR1 and CDR2 sequences are MDHEN and SYDVKM. J lost 4 bases, V lost 6 bases, and 8 bases had no gene match. The CDR3 DNA is TGTGCCAGCAGCCCGGGACTAGCGGGAGGTTCACCAGATACGCAGTATTTT. This sequence encodes CASSPGLAGGSPDTQYF.

The rearrangement uses TRBV28 and TRBJ2-3; D is ambiguous. Trimming stripped 5 bases from V and 10 bases from J, with 13 bases between. The CDR3 is 12 residues long. The germline V gene has CDR1 MDHEN and CDR2 SYDVKM. The CDR3 DNA reads as TGTGCCAGCAGTAGTGCTAGTGGGGCGCAGTATTTT. Its protein is CASSSASGAQYF. The full variable domain, its missing parts supplied by reference TRBV28 and TRBJ2-3, is DVKVTQSSRYLVKRTGEKVFLECVQDMDHENMFWYRQDPGLGLRLIYFSYDVKMKEKGDIPEGYSVSREKKERFSLILESASTNQTSMYLCASSSASGAQYFGPGTRLTVL.

Regarding this clone: The sample holds other DNA sequences that translate to the same CDR3. The chain recombines TRBV9 with TRBJ2-6, with D unclear. Trimming took off 5 bases at V and 3 bases at J, with 12 bases between the two ends. The germline V gene encodes CDR1 SGDLS and CDR2 YYNGEE. This CDR3 has 15 amino acids. CDR3 sequence: CASSTDSSGANVLTF. The DNA for the CDR3 is TGTGCCAGCAGTACTGACTCTAGTGGGGCCAACGTCCTGACTTTC.

This chain uses TRBV2 with TRBJ1-5; no firm D call. The length of the CDR3 is 14 residues. Trimming left V 8 bases short and J 0 bases short, with 11 bases between. Germline CDR1 and CDR2: SNHLY and FYNNEI. The chain's CDR3 is CASRRGGSNQPQHF. CDR3 in DNA: TGTGCCAGCCGCCGAGGCGGTAGCAATCAGCCCCAGCATTTT.

The V gene is TRBV9, the J gene TRBJ2-7; 10 bases fit TRBD2. Per the germline V gene, CDR1 is SGDLS and CDR2 is YYNGEE. The junction had 12 bases not matched to a gene; V was cut back by 0 bases and J by 6 bases. The CDR3 has 17 amino acids. The CDR3 here is CASSVATSGTPLSEQYF. CDR3 bases: TGTGCCAGCAGCGTAGCTACTAGCGGGACGCCACTGTCCGAGCAGTACTTC.

The chain has TRBV5-3 and TRBJ2-1; the match to TRBD2 covers 9 bases. TRBV5-3 qualifies as an ORF whose function is uncertain. The CDR3 contains 15 residues. With 0 bases clipped from V and 4 bases from J, the junction kept 2 bases outside the gene matches. Here the CDR3 reads CARSLGLAVYNEQFF. The CDR3 DNA is TGTGCCAGAAGCTTGGGACTAGCGGTTTACAATGAGCAGTTCTTC.

The chain carries TRBV18 and TRBJ2-7; TRBD1 matches at 12 bases. The germline V gene encodes CDR1 KGHSH and CDR2 LQKENI. J was trimmed by 6 bases and V by 3 bases; bases with no gene match: 6. The CDR3 extends over 15 amino acids. CDR3 in amino acids: CASSPGQGAPGEQYF. The DNA for the CDR3 is TGTGCCAGCTCACCGGGACAGGGGGCGCCGGGCGAGCAGTACTTC.

The chain recombines TRBV7-9 with TRBJ2-1; possible D gene TRBD1, 6 bases. The CDR3 covers 15 residues. V was pared by 4 bases and J by 9 bases, with 19 bases between. Germline CDR1 SEHNR, CDR2 FQNEAQ (reference sequence). The CDR3 DNA sequence: TGTGCCAGCAGCTATATTCGGACAGCGAACGGTGAGCAGTTCTTC. Translating gives CASSYIRTANGEQFF.

In this sample, this clone turned up a few times. V usage is TRBV6-1 and J usage is TRBJ1-5; D remains ambiguous. The CDR3 has 12 amino acids. Trimming took 4 bases from V and 6 from J, leaving 7 bases between them. Germline V gene data show CDR1 as MNHNS and CDR2 as SASEGT. The CDR3 coding sequence is TGTGCCAGCAGTGTATGGGTTCAGCCCCAGCATTTT. Translation: CASSVWVQPQHF.

J is TRBJ2-2 and V is TRBV5-6; D remains ambiguous. The CDR3 loop spans 14 amino acids. V gave up 1 base and J gave up 5 bases, with 9 bases separating them. Germline CDR1 SGHDT, CDR2 YYEEEE. The CDR3 DNA reads TGTGCCAGCAGCTTGAGGGCCTCAACCGGGGAGCTGTTTTTT. As protein: CASSLRASTGELFF. Variable domain in full (rest from reference TRBV5-6 and TRBJ2-2): DAGVTQSPTHLIKTRGQQVTLRCSPKSGHDTVSWYQQALGQGPQFIFQYYEEEERQRGNFPDRFSGHQFPNYSSELNVNALLLGDSALYLCASSLRASTGELFFGEGSRLTVL.

This CDR3 reads CASRGRNTIYF. CDR3 DNA sequence: TGTGCCAGCAGGGGACGAAACACCATATATTTT. The chain recombines TRBV6-5 with TRBJ1-3, with a tentative D call TRBD1 (5 bases). This CDR3 spans 11 amino acids. Germline loops: CDR1 MNHEY, CDR2 SVGAGI. V dropped 6 bases and J dropped 5 bases, with 5 bases sitting between them.

This clone has a single count. CDR3 bases: TGTGCCAGCAGCTTGAGCCCGAACCAAGAGACCCAGTACTTC. This translates into CASSLSPNQETQYF. J is TRBJ2-5 and V is TRBV11-2; D gene unclear. CDR1 and CDR2 from the germline V gene are SGHAT and FQNNGV. V was trimmed by 3 bases and J by 0 bases, leaving 8 bases between them. The CDR3 totals 14 residues.

The gene calls are TRBV28 and TRBJ2-7; D perhaps matches TRBD2 (5 bases). There are 14 residues in the CDR3. Germline lookup yields CDR1 MDHEN and CDR2 SYDVKM. The germline V and J ends were trimmed by 1 base and 6 bases, with 13 bases remaining between them. The CDR3 protein is CASSLSAGIGEQYF. The DNA of the CDR3 is TGTGCCAGCAGTTTATCGGCCGGGATCGGCGAGCAGTACTTC.

The V gene is TRBV5-5, the J gene TRBJ2-3; D not resolved. This CDR3 is built from 15 residues. Trimming left V 0 bases short and J 1 base short, with 9 bases between. Germline CDR1 reads SGHKS; CDR2 reads YYEKEE (reference sequence). The CDR3 DNA reads as TGTGCCAGCAGCTTGGACGGATCTCGCACAGATACGCAGTATTTT. Translation gives CASSLDGSRTDTQYF.

The CDR3 here is CASSYSPSAAEQYF. The CDR3 DNA sequence: TGTGCCAGCAGTTACTCGCCGAGCGCGGCCGAGCAGTACTTC. The V call is TRBV6-5, the J call TRBJ2-7; D is unresolved. The V gene lost 0 bases and the J gene lost 6 bases, with 12 bases spanning the gap. This CDR3 comprises 14 residues. The germline V gene encodes CDR1 MNHEY and CDR2 SVGAGI.

This chain connects TRBV7-9 to TRBJ1-2, with D possibly TRBD1 on 6 matching bases. V shed 4 bases and J shed 4 bases, with 13 bases lying between them. Germline CDR1 and CDR2: SEHNR and FQNEAQ (reference sequence). This CDR3 has 14 amino acids. CDR3 DNA: TGTGCCAGCAGCTCTTTCGGACAGCTCTATGGCTACACCTTC. This codes for CASSSFGQLYGYTF.

The chain carries TRBV27 and TRBJ1-1; TRBD1 matches 7 bases. CDR1 is MNHEY and CDR2 is SMNVEV in the germline V gene (reference sequence). Germline trimming cut 5 bases from V and 6 bases from J; bases unmatched to any gene: 12. CDR3 length: 15 residues. CDR3 DNA: TGTGCCAGCAGTCCACCGGGACAGAAGTTCCCTGAAGCTTTCTTT. It specifies CASSPPGQKFPEAFF.